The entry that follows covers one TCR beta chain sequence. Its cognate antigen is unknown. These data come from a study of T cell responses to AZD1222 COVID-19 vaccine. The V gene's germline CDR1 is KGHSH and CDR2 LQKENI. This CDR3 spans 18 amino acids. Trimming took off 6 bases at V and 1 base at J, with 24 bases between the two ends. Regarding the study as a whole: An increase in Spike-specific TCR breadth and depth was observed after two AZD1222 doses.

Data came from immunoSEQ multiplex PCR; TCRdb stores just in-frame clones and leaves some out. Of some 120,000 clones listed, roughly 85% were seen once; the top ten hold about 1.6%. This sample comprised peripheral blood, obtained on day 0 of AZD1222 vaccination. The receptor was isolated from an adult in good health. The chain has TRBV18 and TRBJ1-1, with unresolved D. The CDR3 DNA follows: TGTGCCAGCTCTATGTATGAACTAGATAGAGTTAGGAACACTGAAGCTTTCTTT. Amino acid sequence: CASSMYELDRVRNTEAFF.